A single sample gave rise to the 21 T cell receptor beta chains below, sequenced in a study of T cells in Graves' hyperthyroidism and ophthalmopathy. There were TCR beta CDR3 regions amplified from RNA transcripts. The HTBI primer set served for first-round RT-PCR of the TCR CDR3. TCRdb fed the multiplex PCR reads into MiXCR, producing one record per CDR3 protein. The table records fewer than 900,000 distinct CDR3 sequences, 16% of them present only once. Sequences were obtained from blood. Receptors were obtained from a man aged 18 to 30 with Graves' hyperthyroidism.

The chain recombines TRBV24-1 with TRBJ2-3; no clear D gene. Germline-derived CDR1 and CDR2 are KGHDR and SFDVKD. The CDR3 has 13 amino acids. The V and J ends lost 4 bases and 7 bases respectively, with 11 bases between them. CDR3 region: CATSEGSLNTQYF. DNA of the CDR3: TGTGCCACCAGTGAGGGCAGCCTGAATACGCAGTATTTT.

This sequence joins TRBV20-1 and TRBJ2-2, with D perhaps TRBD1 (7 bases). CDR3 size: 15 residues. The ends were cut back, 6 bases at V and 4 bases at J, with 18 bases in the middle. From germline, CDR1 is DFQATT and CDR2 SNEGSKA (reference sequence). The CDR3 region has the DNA TGCAGTGCCCCAAATGCCCAGGGGGGCACCGGGGAGCTGTTTTTT. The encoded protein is CSAPNAQGGTGELFF.

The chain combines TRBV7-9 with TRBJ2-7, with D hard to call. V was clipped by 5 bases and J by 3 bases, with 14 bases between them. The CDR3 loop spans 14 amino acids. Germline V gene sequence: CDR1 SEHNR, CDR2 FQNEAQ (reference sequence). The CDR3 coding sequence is TGTGCCAGCAGCCGTGAAGGTGGTTACTACGAGCAGTACTTC. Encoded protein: CASSREGGYYEQYF.

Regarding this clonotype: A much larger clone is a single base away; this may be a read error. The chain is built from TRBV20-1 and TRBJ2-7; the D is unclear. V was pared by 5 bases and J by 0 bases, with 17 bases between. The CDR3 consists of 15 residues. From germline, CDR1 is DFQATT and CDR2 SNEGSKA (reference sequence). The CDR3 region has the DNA TGCAGTGCTCGCGCCTTAGTGGAAAACTCCTACGAGCAGTACTTC. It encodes CSARALVENSYEQYF.

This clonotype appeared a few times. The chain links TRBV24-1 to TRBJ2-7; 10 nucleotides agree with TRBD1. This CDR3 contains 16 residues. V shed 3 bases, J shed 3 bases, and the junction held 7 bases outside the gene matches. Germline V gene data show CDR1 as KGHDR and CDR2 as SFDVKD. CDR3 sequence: CATSDRPGTGDYEQYF. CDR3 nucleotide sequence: TGTGCCACCAGTGATCGACCCGGGACAGGGGACTACGAGCAGTACTTC.

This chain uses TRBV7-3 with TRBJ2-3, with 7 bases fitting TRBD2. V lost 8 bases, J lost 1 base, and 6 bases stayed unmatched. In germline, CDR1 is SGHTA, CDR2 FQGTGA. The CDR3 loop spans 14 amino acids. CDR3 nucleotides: TGTGCCAGCCTGGGGGGGGTCGGCACAGATACGCAGTATTTT. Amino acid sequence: CASLGGVGTDTQYF. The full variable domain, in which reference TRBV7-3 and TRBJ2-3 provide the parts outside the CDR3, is GAGVSQTPSNKVTEKGKYVELRCDPISGHTALYWYRQSLGQGPEFLIYFQGTGAADDSGLPNDRFFAVRPEGSVSTLKIQRTERGDSAVYLCASLGGVGTDTQYFGPGTRLTVL.

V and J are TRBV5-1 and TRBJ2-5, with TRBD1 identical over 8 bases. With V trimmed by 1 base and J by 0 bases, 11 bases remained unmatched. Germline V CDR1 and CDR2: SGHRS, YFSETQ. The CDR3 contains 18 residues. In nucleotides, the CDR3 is TGCGCCAGCAGCTTGACTACAACAGGGGGGCTGTACCAAGAGACCCAGTACTTC. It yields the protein CASSLTTTGGLYQETQYF.

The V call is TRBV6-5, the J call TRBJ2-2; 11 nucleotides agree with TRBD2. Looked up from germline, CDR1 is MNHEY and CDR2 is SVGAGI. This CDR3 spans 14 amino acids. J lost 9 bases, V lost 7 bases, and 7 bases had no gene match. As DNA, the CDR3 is TGTGCCAGCATTTTAGCGGGAGGGCCCTGGGAGCTGTTTTTT. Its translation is CASILAGGPWELFF.

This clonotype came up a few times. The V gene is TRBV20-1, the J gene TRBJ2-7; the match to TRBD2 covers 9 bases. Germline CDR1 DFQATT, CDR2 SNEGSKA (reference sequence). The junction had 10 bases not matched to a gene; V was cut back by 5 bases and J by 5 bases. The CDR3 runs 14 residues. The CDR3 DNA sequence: TGCAGTGCTCCTCTAGCGGGAAGAGGTCACGAGCAGTACTTC. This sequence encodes CSAPLAGRGHEQYF.

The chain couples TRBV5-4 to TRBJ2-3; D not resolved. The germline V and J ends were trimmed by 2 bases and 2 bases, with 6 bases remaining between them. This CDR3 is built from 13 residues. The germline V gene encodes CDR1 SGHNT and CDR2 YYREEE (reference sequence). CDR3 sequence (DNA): TGTGCCAGCAGCTTTATCCTCACAGATACGCAGTATTTT. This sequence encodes CASSFILTDTQYF.

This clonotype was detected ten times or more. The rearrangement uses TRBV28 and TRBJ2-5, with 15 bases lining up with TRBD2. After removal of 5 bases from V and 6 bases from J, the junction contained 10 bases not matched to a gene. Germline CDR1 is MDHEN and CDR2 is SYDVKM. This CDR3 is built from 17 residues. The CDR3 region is CASSIGLAGGPGKTQYF. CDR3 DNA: TGTGCCAGCAGTATTGGACTAGCGGGAGGGCCGGGGAAGACCCAGTACTTC.

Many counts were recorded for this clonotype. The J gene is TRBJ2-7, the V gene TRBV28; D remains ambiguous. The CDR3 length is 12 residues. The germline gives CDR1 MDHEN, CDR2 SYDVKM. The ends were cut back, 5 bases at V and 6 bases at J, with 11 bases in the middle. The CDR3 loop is CASSPSLSEQYF. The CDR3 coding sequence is TGTGCCAGCAGTCCATCTCTGAGCGAGCAGTACTTC. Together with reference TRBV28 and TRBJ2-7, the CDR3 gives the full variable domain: DVKVTQSSRYLVKRTGEKVFLECVQDMDHENMFWYRQDPGLGLRLIYFSYDVKMKEKGDIPEGYSVSREKKERFSLILESASTNQTSMYLCASSPSLSEQYFGPGTRLTVT.

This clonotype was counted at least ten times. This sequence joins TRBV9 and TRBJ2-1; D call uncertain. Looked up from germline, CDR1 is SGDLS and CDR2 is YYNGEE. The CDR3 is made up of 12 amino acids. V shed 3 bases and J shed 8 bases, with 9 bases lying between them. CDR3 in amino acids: CASSALRDEQFF. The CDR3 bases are TGTGCCAGCAGCGCCCTACGGGATGAGCAGTTCTTC.

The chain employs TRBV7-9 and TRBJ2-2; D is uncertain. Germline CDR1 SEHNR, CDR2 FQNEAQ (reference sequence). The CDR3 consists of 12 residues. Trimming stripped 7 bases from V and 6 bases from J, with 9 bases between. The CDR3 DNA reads TGTGCCAGCACCTTCCTGGCCGGGGAGCTGTTTTTT. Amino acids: CASTFLAGELFF.

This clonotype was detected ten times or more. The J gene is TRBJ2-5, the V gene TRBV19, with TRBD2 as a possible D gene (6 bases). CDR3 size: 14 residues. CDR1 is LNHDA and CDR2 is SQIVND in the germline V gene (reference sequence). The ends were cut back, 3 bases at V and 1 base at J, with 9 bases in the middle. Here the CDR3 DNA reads TGTGCCAGTAGTATGACTAGGGCCCAAGAGACCCAGTACTTC. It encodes CASSMTRAQETQYF.

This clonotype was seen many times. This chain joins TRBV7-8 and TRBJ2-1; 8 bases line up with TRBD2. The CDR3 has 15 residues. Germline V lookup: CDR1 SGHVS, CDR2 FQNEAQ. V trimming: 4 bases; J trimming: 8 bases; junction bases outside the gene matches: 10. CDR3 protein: CASSWATGGRDEQFF. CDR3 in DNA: TGTGCCAGCAGCTGGGCCACGGGGGGGCGAGATGAGCAGTTCTTC.

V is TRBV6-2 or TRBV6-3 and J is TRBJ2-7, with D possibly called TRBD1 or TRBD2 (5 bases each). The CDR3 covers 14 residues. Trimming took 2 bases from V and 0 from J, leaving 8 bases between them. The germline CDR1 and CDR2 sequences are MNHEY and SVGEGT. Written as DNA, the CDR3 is TGTGCCAGCAGTTACGGGGGTTTCTCCTACGAGCAGTACTTC. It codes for CASSYGGFSYEQYF.

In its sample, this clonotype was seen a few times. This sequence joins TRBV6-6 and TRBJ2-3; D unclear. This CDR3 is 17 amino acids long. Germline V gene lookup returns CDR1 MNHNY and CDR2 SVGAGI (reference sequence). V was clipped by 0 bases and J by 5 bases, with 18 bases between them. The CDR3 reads CASSYSLVAGQGDTQYF. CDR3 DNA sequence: TGTGCCAGCAGTTACTCGTTGGTGGCAGGCCAAGGAGATACGCAGTATTTT.

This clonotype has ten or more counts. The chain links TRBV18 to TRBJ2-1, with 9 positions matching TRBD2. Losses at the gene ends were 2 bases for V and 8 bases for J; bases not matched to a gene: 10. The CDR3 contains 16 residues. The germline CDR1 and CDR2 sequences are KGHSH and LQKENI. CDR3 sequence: CASSPLTASGKDEQFF. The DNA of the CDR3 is TGTGCCAGCTCACCATTGACGGCTAGCGGGAAGGATGAGCAGTTCTTC.

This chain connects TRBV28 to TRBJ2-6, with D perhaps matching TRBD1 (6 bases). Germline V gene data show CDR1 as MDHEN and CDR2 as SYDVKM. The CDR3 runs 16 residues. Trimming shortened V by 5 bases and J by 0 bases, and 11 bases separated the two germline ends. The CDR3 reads CASSEQGHSGANVLTF. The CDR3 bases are TGTGCCAGCAGTGAACAGGGACACTCTGGGGCCAACGTCCTGACTTTC. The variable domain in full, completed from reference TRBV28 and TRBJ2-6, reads DVKVTQSSRYLVKRTGEKVFLECVQDMDHENMFWYRQDPGLGLRLIYFSYDVKMKEKGDIPEGYSVSREKKERFSLILESASTNQTSMYLCASSEQGHSGANVLTFGAGSRLTVL.

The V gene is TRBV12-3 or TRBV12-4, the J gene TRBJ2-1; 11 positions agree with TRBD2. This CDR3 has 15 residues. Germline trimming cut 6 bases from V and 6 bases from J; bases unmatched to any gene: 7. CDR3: CASRRGLAAPNEQFF. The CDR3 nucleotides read TGTGCCAGCAGGAGGGGACTAGCGGCTCCCAATGAGCAGTTCTTC.